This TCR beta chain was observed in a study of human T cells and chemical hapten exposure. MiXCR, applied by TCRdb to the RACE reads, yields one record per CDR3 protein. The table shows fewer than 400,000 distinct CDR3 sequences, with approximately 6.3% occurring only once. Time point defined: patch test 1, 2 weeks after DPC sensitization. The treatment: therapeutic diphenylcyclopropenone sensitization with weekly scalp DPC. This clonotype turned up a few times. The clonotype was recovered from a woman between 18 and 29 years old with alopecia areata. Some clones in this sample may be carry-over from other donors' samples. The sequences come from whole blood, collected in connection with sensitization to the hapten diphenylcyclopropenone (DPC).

The CDR3 spells CASSYEQNYSPLHF. The CDR3, as DNA: TGTGCCAGCAGTTATGAACAGAACTATTCACCCCTCCACTTT. The chain links TRBV6-6 to TRBJ1-6; D is unresolved. This CDR3 region has 14 residues. Germline CDR1 MNHNY, CDR2 SVGAGI (reference sequence). Trimming left V 3 bases short and J 8 bases short, with 11 bases between.